This entry lists 32 T cell receptor beta chains sequenced from one sample in a study of CD8 T cells in ankylosing spondylitis. TCRdb independently ran MiXCR on the 5' RACE reads; one entry per CDR3 protein. The repertoire holds about 160,000 distinct CDR3 sequences, with roughly 44% as singletons. The sample was synovial fluid, either unsorted or a sorted T cell fraction (not recorded which). All receptors derive from a male donor with ankylosing spondylitis.

The chain uses TRBV18 and TRBJ2-3; possible D gene TRBD1, 6 bases. CDR3 length equals 15 residues. Germline CDR1 KGHSH, CDR2 LQKENI. Trimming removed 0 bases at V and 2 bases at J, with 9 bases between. CDR3 sequence (DNA): TGTGCCAGCTCACCACCGACAGGTTCCACAGATACGCAGTATTTT. As protein: CASSPPTGSTDTQYF.

The V and J genes are TRBV6-5 and TRBJ1-1; TRBD1 matches at 7 bases. The V and J ends lost 2 bases and 0 bases, in that order; junction bases with no gene match: 3. This CDR3 region has 15 residues. Germline-derived CDR1 and CDR2 are MNHEY and SVGAGI. In nucleotides, the CDR3 is TGTGCCAGCAGTTACAGGGGGCCGGTGAACACTGAAGCTTTCTTT. This translates into CASSYRGPVNTEAFF.

This clonotype has a handful of counts. The chain uses TRBV10-3 and TRBJ1-5, with TRBD1 matching 7 bases. Looked up from germline, CDR1 is ENHRY and CDR2 is SYGVKD. The CDR3 runs 15 residues. The J segment lost 3 bases and the V segment lost 0 bases, leaving 2 bases of the junction unmatched. The CDR3: CAISESDRFNQPQHF. For the CDR3, the DNA is TGTGCCATCAGTGAGTCGGACAGGTTCAATCAGCCCCAGCATTTT.

The rearrangement joins TRBV7-9 to TRBJ2-7; tentative D call: TRBD2 (6 bases). This CDR3 region has 14 residues. The germline gives CDR1 SEHNR, CDR2 FQNEAQ (reference sequence). V was pared by 5 bases and J by 6 bases, with 17 bases between. The CDR3 nucleotides are TGTGCCAGCAGCCCCGTCGGGTGGAGGGGCGAGCAGTACTTC. Translated: CASSPVGWRGEQYF.

V and J are TRBV4-1 and TRBJ2-2, with TRBD2 as a possible D gene (5 bases). The CDR3 covers 15 residues. Trimming shortened V by 4 bases and J by 0 bases, and 9 bases separated the two germline ends. Germline lookup yields CDR1 MGHRA and CDR2 YSYEKL. CDR3 sequence: CASSRRSTNTGELFF. The CDR3 nucleotides read TGCGCCAGCAGCCGGAGGTCAACGAACACCGGGGAGCTGTTTTTT.

The V gene is TRBV30, the J gene TRBJ1-6; 10 bases agree with TRBD1. Germline-derived CDR1 and CDR2 are GTSNPN and SVGIG (reference sequence). CDR3 size: 17 residues. V shed 6 bases and J 0 bases; nucleotides not matched to a gene: 8. The CDR3 bases are TGTGCCTGCCATGGGACAGGGGTAGTCTCCTATAATTCACCCCTCCACTTT. Its protein product is CACHGTGVVSYNSPLHF. The full variable domain, with the rest looked up from reference TRBV30 and TRBJ1-6, is SQTIHQWPATLVQPVGSPLSLECTVEGTSNPNLYWYRQAAGRGLQLLFYSVGIGQISSEVPQNLSASRPQDRQFILSSKKLLLSDSGFYLCACHGTGVVSYNSPLHFGNGTRLTVT.

V is TRBV20-1 and J is TRBJ2-7; D may correspond to TRBD1 or TRBD2 (5 bases each). Trimming took off 6 bases at V and 0 bases at J, with 24 bases between the two ends. The CDR3 is made up of 17 amino acids. In germline, CDR1 is DFQATT, CDR2 SNEGSKA (reference sequence). DNA of the CDR3: TGCAGTGCCCGGTGGGGGATATATCTCGGTCCCTCCTACGAGCAGTACTTC. Its protein product is CSARWGIYLGPSYEQYF.

This chain joins TRBV12-3 or TRBV12-4 and TRBJ2-7; D gene unclear. V lost 3 bases to trimming and J lost 1 base, with 16 bases between them. The CDR3 length is 16 residues. The CDR3 reads CASSLGYTASSYEQYF. Written as DNA, the CDR3 is TGTGCCAGCAGTTTGGGCTATACAGCCTCTTCCTACGAGCAGTACTTC.

The chain carries TRBV20-1 and TRBJ1-1; tentative D call: TRBD1 (6 bases). CDR3 length: 12 residues. Germline CDR1 is DFQATT and CDR2 is SNEGSKA (reference sequence). The V gene lost 3 bases and the J gene lost 6 bases, with 11 bases spanning the gap. The chain's CDR3 is CSASRGRPEAFF. In DNA form, the CDR3 reads TGCAGTGCTAGCAGGGGAAGGCCTGAAGCTTTCTTT.

This clonotype has more than one count but fewer than ten. CDR3 amino acids: CASSLSGEGAYEQYF. As DNA, the CDR3 is TGTGCCAGCAGTTTATCGGGCGAAGGGGCCTACGAGCAGTACTTC. This chain uses TRBV27 with TRBJ2-7; TRBD1 is a possible D gene (5 bases). Germline-derived CDR1 and CDR2 are MNHEY and SMNVEV (reference sequence). CDR3 length equals 15 residues. Trimming took off 0 bases at V and 2 bases at J, with 11 bases between the two ends.

This clonotype was recorded a few times. This chain connects TRBV18 to TRBJ2-7, with D unclear. V was pared by 6 bases and J by 3 bases, with 15 bases between. The CDR3 is 14 residues long. CDR1 is KGHSH, CDR2 LQKENI, per germline. The CDR3 DNA follows: TGTGCCAGCTCCCATGGGCAACCAGGCTACGAGCAGTACTTC. Encoded protein: CASSHGQPGYEQYF.

This clonotype appeared a few times. The rearrangement joins TRBV15 to TRBJ1-1, with D possibly matching TRBD1 (5 bases). V lost 3 bases and J 10 bases, leaving 21 bases between the germline ends. This CDR3 has 15 amino acids. Germline V gene lookup returns CDR1 LNHNV and CDR2 YYDKDF (reference sequence). CDR3 sequence: CATSRPGHGLGRAFF. CDR3 nucleotide sequence: TGTGCCACCAGCAGGCCGGGGCACGGGTTGGGTAGAGCTTTCTTT.

This clonotype came up once. This chain joins TRBV29-1 and TRBJ2-3; possible D gene TRBD2, 5 bases. V dropped 0 bases and J dropped 6 bases, with 22 bases sitting between them. The germline V gene encodes CDR1 SQVTM and CDR2 ANQGSEA. The CDR3 runs 17 residues. Written as DNA, the CDR3 is TGCAGCGTTGAAGATCTCGGGGTTGGCGGCAGAGGGGATACGCAGTATTTT. The encoded protein is CSVEDLGVGGRGDTQYF.

This clonotype was observed a handful of times. The V call is TRBV27, the J call TRBJ2-3; 10 positions match TRBD1. Looked up from germline, CDR1 is MNHEY and CDR2 is SMNVEV (reference sequence). V gave up 4 bases and J gave up 3 bases; unmatched junction bases: 4. This CDR3 has 15 amino acids. The CDR3 DNA sequence: TGTGCCAGCAGTTCGGCGGGACAGGGGACAGATACGCAGTATTTT. Its protein product is CASSSAGQGTDTQYF.

J is TRBJ1-2 and V is TRBV12-3 or TRBV12-4, with TRBD1 identical over 8 bases. The CDR3 spans 14 residues. V was pared by 5 bases and J by 3 bases, with 5 bases of the junction left unmatched. CDR3 DNA: TGTGCCAGCAGTCGCAGGGGGCCTTACTATGGCTACACCTTC. It yields the protein CASSRRGPYYGYTF.

The chain links TRBV20-1 to TRBJ1-1; 9 bases agree with TRBD1. The germline V gene has CDR1 DFQATT and CDR2 SNEGSKA (reference sequence). V gave up 6 bases and J gave up 4 bases; unmatched junction bases: 9. The CDR3 spans 14 residues. The CDR3 DNA sequence: TGCAGTGCCACGACAGGGGGTAGGGTCACTGAAGCTTTCTTT. It is translated as CSATTGGRVTEAFF.

V gene TRBV28 combines with J gene TRBJ1-5; D is ambiguous. This CDR3 comprises 16 residues. CDR1 MDHEN and CDR2 SYDVKM come from the germline V gene. Trimming removed 3 bases at V and 1 base at J, with 13 bases between. The CDR3 DNA follows: TGTGCCAGCAGTTTCATGCTTGTTTTCAGCAATCAGCCCCAGCATTTT. Its translation is CASSFMLVFSNQPQHF.

V and J are TRBV10-2 and TRBJ2-7, with 11 bases that match TRBD2. Germline V gene sequence: CDR1 WSHSY, CDR2 SAAADI. The CDR3 is made up of 14 amino acids. V lost 7 bases and J lost 5; bases outside the gene matches: 7. CDR3 sequence reads: CASNLAGGLDEQYF. CDR3 DNA: TGCGCCAGCAATTTAGCGGGAGGGCTCGACGAGCAGTACTTC.

The rearrangement joins TRBV3-1 to TRBJ2-2; D perhaps matches TRBD2 (7 bases). This CDR3 has 14 amino acids. Trimming took 4 bases from V and 12 from J, leaving 18 bases between them. Germline values: CDR1 LGHDT, CDR2 YNNKEL (reference sequence). This CDR3 reads CASSLRGASPQLFF. CDR3 DNA sequence: TGTGCCAGCAGCCTTCGGGGGGCCTCACCTCAGCTGTTTTTT. The entire variable domain, with the rest obtained from reference TRBV3-1 and TRBJ2-2, is as follows: DTAVSQTPKYLVTQMGNDKSIKCEQNLGHDTMYWYKQDSKKFLKIMFSYNNKELIINETVPNRFSPKSPDKAHLNLHINSLELGDSAVYFCASSLRGASPQLFFGEGSRLTVL.

There are many counts of this clonotype. This chain joins TRBV3-1 and TRBJ1-2; possible D gene TRBD1, 5 bases. Trimming took off 5 bases at V and 8 bases at J, with 21 bases between the two ends. This CDR3 is built from 15 residues. Germline V CDR1 and CDR2: LGHDT, YNNKEL (reference sequence). The CDR3 loop reads CASSTLVWGRRGYTF. The CDR3 DNA reads TGTGCCAGCAGCACCCTAGTCTGGGGGAGGAGAGGCTACACCTTC.

This clonotype was seen ten or more times. The chain uses TRBV27 and TRBJ2-1; D is possibly TRBD1 (6 bases). The germline V gene encodes CDR1 MNHEY and CDR2 SMNVEV (reference sequence). The CDR3 length is 15 residues. V lost 3 bases and J lost 4, with 13 bases in between. Here the CDR3 DNA reads TGTGCCAGCAGTTTCGGACAGCCTTGGTACAATGAGCAGTTCTTC. Translating gives CASSFGQPWYNEQFF.

The chain has TRBV7-9 and TRBJ2-5; no reliable D call. V shed 5 bases and J shed 3 bases, with 10 bases lying between them. The germline CDR1 and CDR2 sequences are SEHNR and FQNEAQ (reference sequence). The CDR3 covers 13 residues. In DNA form, the CDR3 reads TGTGCCAGCAGCCGCTCCCAGGAAGAGACCCAGTACTTC. Amino acid sequence: CASSRSQEETQYF.

The chain joins TRBV12-3 or TRBV12-4 to TRBJ2-1, with D maybe TRBD2 (5 bases). Trimming removed 3 bases at V and 2 bases at J, with 11 bases between. The CDR3 contains 15 residues. CDR3 coding DNA: TGTGCCAGCAGTTTTATGGACTTAACCTACAATGAGCAGTTCTTC. This encodes CASSFMDLTYNEQFF.

The chain is built from TRBV4-1 and TRBJ1-2; 10 nucleotides align to TRBD1. V shed 4 bases and J 6 bases; nucleotides not matched to a gene: 5. Germline lookup yields CDR1 MGHRA and CDR2 YSYEKL. The CDR3 extends over 14 amino acids. CDR3 loop: CASSLGDRGHGYTF. In DNA, the CDR3 is TGCGCCAGCAGCCTTGGCGACAGGGGGCATGGCTACACCTTC.

Remarks on this clonotype: Since the CDR3 does not end with the conserved phenylalanine or tryptophan, this likely comes from a read error. The chain employs TRBV12-3 or TRBV12-4 and TRBJ2-1; 10 bases fit TRBD2. V shed 5 bases, J shed 3 bases, and the junction held 7 bases outside the gene matches. This CDR3 contains 16 residues. This CDR3 is CASSTKREGFYNEQFY. The CDR3 DNA is TGTGCCAGCAGTACTAAGCGGGAGGGCTTCTACAATGAGCAGTTCTAC.

The CDR3 reads CAWSREDRATNEKLFF. CDR3 DNA: TGTGCCTGGAGTCGAGAGGACAGAGCAACTAATGAAAAACTGTTTTTT. The chain couples TRBV30 to TRBJ1-4; tentatively, D is TRBD1 (6 bases). This CDR3 region has 16 residues. Germline CDR1 and CDR2: GTSNPN and SVGIG (reference sequence). Trimming removed 2 bases at V and 0 bases at J, with 13 bases between.

V gene TRBV11-1 combines with J gene TRBJ2-1; D uncertain. Looked up from germline, CDR1 is SGHAT and CDR2 is FQDESV (reference sequence). The CDR3 totals 17 residues. V was trimmed by 4 bases and J by 7 bases, leaving 23 bases between them. The CDR3 DNA is TGTGCCAGCAGCTCGGCAGTTAGAAGCGTAGCCGAAAATGAGCAGTTCTTC. Translating it yields CASSSAVRSVAENEQFF.

This clonotype was detected only a few times. The CDR3 reads CASSDRAGGGDEQFF. The CDR3 nucleotides read TGTGCCAGCAGTGACCGCGCGGGAGGAGGCGATGAGCAGTTCTTC. The genes are TRBV6-4 and TRBJ2-1, with 8 bases lining up with TRBD2. J was trimmed by 8 bases and V by 2 bases; bases with no gene match: 8. The CDR3 sequence is 15 residues long. Germline loops: CDR1 MRHNA, CDR2 SNTAGT.

This chain uses TRBV7-6 with TRBJ2-7; perhaps TRBD2 as D (5 bases). CDR1 SGHVS and CDR2 FNYEAQ come from the germline V gene. Trimming stripped 4 bases from V and 3 bases from J, with 19 bases between. The CDR3 spans 16 residues. Here the CDR3 reads CASSYRLRGAIYEQYF. The DNA for the CDR3 is TGTGCCAGCAGCTACCGGCTCCGGGGAGCGATCTACGAGCAGTACTTC.

This clonotype was seen a few times. The rearrangement joins TRBV28 to TRBJ2-1; maybe TRBD2 (6 bases). The length of the CDR3 is 15 residues. Trimming removed 1 base from V and 9 bases from J, with 16 bases in between. From germline, CDR1 is MDHEN and CDR2 SYDVKM. CDR3 sequence: CASSLYLAAGSEQFF. CDR3 sequence (DNA): TGTGCCAGCAGTTTATATCTAGCAGCCGGGAGTGAGCAGTTCTTC.

The J gene is TRBJ1-1, the V gene TRBV5-1; possibly TRBD1 for D (6 bases). There are 16 residues in the CDR3. The germline V gene encodes CDR1 SGHRS and CDR2 YFSETQ. V lost 0 bases, J lost 1 base, and 13 bases lay in between. The CDR3 loop is CASSLVSRGWNTEAFF. The CDR3 DNA follows: TGCGCCAGCAGCTTGGTCTCCAGGGGTTGGAACACTGAAGCTTTCTTT.

The chain recombines TRBV10-3 with TRBJ2-5, with 10 bases fitting TRBD2. Trimming removed 6 bases from V and 3 bases from J; junction bases left unmatched: 4. The germline gives CDR1 ENHRY, CDR2 SYGVKD. There are 14 residues in the CDR3. The CDR3 DNA reads as TGTGCCATCAGCGAAGGACTAGCGGAAGAGACCCAGTACTTC. Protein: CAISEGLAEETQYF.